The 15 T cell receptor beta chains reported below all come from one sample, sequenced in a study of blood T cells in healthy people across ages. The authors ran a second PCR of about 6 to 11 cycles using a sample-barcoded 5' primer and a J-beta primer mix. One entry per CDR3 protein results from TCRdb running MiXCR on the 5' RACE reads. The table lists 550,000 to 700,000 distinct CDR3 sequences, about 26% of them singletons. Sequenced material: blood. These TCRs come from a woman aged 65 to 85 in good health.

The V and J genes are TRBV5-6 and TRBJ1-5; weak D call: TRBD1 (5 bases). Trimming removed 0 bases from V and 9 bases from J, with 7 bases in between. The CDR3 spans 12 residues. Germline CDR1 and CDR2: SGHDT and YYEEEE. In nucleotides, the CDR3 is TGTGCCAGCAGCTTGGCTCAGGGGCCCCAGCATTTT. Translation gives CASSLAQGPQHF.

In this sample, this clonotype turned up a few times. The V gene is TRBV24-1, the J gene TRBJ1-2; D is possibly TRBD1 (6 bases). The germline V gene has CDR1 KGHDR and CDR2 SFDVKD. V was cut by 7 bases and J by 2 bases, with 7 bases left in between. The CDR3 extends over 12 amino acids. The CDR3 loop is CATSTGNYGYTF. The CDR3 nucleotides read TGTGCCACCAGCACAGGGAACTATGGCTACACCTTC.

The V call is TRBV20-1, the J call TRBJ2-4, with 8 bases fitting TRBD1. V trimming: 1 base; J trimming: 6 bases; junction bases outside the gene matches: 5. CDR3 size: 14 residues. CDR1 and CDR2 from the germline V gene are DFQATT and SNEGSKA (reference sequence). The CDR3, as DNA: TGCAGTGCTAGAGGCAACAGGGGGGTAAACATTCAGTACTTC. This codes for CSARGNRGVNIQYF.

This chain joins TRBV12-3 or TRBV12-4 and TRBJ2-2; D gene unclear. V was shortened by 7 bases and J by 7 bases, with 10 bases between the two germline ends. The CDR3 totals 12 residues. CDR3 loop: CASTLGVGELFF. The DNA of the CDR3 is TGTGCCAGCACGTTGGGCGTCGGGGAGCTGTTTTTT.

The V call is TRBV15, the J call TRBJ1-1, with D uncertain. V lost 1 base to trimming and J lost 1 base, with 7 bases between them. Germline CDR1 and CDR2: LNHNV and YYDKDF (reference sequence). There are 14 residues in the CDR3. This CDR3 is CATSRGGRNTEAFF. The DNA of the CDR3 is TGTGCCACCAGCAGAGGAGGCAGGAACACTGAAGCTTTCTTT.

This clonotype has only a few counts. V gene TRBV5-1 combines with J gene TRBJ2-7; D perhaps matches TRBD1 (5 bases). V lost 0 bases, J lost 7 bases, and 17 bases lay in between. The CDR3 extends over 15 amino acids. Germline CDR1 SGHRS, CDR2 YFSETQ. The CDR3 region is CASSLVPGSPGEQYF. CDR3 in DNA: TGCGCCAGCAGCTTGGTACCAGGGTCGCCAGGAGAGCAGTACTTC.

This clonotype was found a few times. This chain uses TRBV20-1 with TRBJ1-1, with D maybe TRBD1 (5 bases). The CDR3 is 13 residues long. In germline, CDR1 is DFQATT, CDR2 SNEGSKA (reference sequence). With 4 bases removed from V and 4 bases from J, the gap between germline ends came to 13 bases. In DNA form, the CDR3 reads TGCAGTGCTATTACCGCCAGGGCCACTGAAGCTTTCTTT. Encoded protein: CSAITARATEAFF.

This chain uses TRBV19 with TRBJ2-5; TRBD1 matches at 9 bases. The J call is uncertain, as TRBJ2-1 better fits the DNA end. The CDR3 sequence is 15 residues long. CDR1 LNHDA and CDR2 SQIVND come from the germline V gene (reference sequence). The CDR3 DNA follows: TGTGCCAGTAGGAAGCAGGGACAGGGAGGCCATGAGCAGTTCTTC. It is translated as CASRKQGQGGHEQFF.

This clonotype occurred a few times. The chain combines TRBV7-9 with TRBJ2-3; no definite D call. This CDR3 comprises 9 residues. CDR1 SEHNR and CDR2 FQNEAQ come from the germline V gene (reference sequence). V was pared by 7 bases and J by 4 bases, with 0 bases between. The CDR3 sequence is CASTDTQYF. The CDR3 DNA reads TGTGCCAGCACAGATACGCAGTATTTT.

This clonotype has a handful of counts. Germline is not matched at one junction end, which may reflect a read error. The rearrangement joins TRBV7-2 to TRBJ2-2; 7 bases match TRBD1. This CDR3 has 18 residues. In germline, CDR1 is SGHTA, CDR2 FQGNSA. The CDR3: CASGFQRQAPSGGGELFF. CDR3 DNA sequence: TGTGCCAGCGGCTTCCAAAGACAGGCCCCTTCAGGGGGCGGGGAGCTGTTTTTT. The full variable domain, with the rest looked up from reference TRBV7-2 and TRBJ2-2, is GAGVSQSPSNKVTEKGKDVELRCDPISGHTALYWYRQSLGQGLEFLIYFQGNSAPDKSGLPSDRFSAERTGGSVSTLTIQRTQQEDSAVYLCASGFQRQAPSGGGELFFGEGSRLTVL.

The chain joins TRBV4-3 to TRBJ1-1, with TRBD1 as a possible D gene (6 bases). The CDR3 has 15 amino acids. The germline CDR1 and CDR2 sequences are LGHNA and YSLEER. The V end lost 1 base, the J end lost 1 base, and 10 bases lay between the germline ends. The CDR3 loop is CASSQGGGWNTEAFF. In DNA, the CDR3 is TGCGCCAGCAGCCAAGGAGGGGGATGGAACACTGAAGCTTTCTTT.

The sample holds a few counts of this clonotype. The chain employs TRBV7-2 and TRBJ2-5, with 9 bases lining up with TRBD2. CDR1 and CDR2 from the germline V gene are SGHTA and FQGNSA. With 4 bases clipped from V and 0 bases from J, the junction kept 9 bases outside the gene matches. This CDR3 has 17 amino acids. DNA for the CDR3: TGTGCCAGCAGCTCCAGCGGGGGGCGCACGCACCAAGAGACCCAGTACTTC. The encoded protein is CASSSSGGRTHQETQYF.

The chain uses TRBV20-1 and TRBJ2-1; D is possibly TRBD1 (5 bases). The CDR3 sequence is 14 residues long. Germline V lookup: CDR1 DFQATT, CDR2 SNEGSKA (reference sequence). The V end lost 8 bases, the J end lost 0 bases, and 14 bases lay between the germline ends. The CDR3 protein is CSTLRTYSYNEQFF. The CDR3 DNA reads TGCAGTACCTTGAGGACATACTCCTACAATGAGCAGTTCTTC.

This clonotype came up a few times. CDR3 residues: CASGLGQVEETQYF. DNA for the CDR3: TGTGCTAGTGGTCTAGGACAGGTAGAAGAGACCCAGTACTTC. The V gene is TRBV12-5, the J gene TRBJ2-5; 7 nucleotides line up with TRBD1. In germline, CDR1 is LGHNT, CDR2 FRNRAP. The trim removed 5 bases at V and 3 bases at J, leaving 6 bases unmatched. This CDR3 has 14 amino acids.

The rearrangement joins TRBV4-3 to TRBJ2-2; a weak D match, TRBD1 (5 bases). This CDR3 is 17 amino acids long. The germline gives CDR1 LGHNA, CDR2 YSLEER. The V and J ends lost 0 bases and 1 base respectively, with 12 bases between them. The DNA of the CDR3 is TGCGCCAGCAGCCAAGATCTGGGCAGGGTGAACACCGGGGAGCTGTTTTTT. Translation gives CASSQDLGRVNTGELFF.